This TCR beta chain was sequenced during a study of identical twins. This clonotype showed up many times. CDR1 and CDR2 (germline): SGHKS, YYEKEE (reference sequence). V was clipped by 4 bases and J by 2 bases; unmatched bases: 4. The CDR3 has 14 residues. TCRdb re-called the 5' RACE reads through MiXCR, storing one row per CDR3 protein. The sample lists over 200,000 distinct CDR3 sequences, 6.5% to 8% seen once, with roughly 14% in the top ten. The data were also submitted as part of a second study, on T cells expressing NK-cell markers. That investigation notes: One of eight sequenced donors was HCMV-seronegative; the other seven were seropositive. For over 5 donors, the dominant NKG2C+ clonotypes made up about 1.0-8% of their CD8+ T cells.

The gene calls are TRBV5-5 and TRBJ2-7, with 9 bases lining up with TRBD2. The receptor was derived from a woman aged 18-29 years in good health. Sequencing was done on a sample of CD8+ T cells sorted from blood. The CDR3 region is CASSQTSGTYEQYF. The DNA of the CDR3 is TGTGCCAGCAGCCAGACTAGCGGCACCTACGAGCAGTACTTC.